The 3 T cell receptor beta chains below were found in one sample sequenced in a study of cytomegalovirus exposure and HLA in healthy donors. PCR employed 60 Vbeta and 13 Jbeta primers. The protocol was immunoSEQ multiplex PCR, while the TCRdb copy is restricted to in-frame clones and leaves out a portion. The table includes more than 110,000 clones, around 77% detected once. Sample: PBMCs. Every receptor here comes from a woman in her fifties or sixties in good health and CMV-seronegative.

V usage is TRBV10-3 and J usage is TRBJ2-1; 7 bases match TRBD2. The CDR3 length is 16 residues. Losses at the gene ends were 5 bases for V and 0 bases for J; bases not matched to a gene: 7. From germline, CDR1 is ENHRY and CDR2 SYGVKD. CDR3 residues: CAISFASGDSYNEQFF. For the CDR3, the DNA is TGTGCCATCAGTTTTGCTAGCGGAGACTCCTACAATGAGCAGTTCTTC.

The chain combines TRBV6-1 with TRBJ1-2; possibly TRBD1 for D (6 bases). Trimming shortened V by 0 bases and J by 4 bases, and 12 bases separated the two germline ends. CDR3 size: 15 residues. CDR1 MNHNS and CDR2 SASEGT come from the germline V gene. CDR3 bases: TGTGCCAGCAGTGAAGCGCTGCCAGGGGTCTATGGCTACACCTTC. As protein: CASSEALPGVYGYTF.

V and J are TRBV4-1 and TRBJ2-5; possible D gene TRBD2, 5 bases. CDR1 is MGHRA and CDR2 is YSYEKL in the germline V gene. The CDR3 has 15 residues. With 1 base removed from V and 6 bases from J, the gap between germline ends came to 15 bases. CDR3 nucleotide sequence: TGCGCCAGCAGCCAAGTTGCGGGTGGATTGAAGACCCAGTACTTC. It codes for CASSQVAGGLKTQYF.